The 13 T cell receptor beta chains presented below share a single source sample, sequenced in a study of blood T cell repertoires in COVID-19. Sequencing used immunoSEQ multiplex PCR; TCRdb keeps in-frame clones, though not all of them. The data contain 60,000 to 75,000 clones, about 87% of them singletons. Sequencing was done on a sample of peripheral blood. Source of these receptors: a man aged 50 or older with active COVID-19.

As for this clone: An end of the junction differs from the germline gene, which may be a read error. The CDR3 coding sequence is TGTGCCAGTAGTATAGGGGGACAGCGGAATCTTCATTTT. It encodes CASSIGGQRNLHF. This rearrangement joins TRBV19 to TRBJ1-3; 7 nucleotides align to TRBD1. The V gene's germline CDR1 is LNHDA and CDR2 SQIVND (reference sequence). The CDR3 contains 13 residues.

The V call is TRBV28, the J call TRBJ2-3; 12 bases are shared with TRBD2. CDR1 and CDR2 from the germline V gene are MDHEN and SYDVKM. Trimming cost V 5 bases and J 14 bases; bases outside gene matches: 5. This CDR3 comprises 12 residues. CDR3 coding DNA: TGTGCCAGCAGTCCTAGCGGGAGGGCCATGTATTTT. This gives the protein CASSPSGRAMYF.

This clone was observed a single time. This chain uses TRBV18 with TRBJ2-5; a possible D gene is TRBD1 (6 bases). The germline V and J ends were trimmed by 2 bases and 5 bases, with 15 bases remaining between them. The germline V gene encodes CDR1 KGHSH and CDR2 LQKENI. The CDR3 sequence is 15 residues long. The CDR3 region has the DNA TGTGCCAGCTCACCAGGGGGCCTAACGGGGGAGACCCAGTACTTC. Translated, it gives CASSPGGLTGETQYF.

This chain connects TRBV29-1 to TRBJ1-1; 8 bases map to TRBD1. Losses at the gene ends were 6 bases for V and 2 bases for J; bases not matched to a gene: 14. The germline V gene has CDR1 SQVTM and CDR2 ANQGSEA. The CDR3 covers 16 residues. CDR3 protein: CSVAGTGGNHNTEAFF. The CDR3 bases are TGCAGCGTGGCCGGGACAGGAGGTAATCATAACACTGAAGCTTTCTTT.

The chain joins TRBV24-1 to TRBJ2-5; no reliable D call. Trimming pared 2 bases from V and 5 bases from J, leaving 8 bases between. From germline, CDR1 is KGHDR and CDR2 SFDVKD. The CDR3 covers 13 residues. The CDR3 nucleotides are TGTGCCACCAGTGATTATTCTTTGGAGACCCAGTACTTC. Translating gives CATSDYSLETQYF.

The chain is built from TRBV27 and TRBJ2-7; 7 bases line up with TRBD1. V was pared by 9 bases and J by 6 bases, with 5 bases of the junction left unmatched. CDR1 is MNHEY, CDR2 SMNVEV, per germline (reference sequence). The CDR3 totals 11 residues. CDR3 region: CASQYRGEQYF. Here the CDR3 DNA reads TGTGCCAGTCAATACAGGGGCGAGCAGTACTTC.

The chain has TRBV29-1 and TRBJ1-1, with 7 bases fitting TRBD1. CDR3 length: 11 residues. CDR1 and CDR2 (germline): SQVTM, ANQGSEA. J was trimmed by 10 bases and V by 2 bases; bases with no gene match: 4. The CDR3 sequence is CSVEQGVGAFF. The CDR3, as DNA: TGCAGCGTTGAACAGGGGGTGGGAGCTTTCTTT.

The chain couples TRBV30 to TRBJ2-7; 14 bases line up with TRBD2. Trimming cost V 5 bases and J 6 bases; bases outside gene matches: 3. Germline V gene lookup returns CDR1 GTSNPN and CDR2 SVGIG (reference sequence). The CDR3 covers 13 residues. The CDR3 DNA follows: TGTGCCTGGGGACTAGCGGGAGGTTCCGAGCAGTACTTC. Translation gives CAWGLAGGSEQYF.

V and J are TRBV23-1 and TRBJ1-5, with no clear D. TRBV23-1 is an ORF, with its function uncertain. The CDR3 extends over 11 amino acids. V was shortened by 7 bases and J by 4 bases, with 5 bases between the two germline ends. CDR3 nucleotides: TGCGCCAGCACCCTTAATCAGCCCCAGCATTTT. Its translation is CASTLNQPQHF.

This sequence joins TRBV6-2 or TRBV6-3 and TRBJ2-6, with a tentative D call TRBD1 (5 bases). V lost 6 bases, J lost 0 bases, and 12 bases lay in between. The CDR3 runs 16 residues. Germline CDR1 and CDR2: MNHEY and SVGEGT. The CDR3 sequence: CASSARVLSGANVLTF. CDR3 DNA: TGTGCCAGCAGCGCCAGGGTGCTCTCTGGGGCCAACGTCCTGACTTTC.

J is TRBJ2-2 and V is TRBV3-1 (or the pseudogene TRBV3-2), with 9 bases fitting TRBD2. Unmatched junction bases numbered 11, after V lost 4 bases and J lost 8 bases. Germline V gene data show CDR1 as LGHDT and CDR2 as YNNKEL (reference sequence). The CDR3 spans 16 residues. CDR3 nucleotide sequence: TGTGCCAGCAGCCCTCCATGGGCGGGAGGGCCGGGGGAGCTGTTTTTT. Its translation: CASSPPWAGGPGELFF.

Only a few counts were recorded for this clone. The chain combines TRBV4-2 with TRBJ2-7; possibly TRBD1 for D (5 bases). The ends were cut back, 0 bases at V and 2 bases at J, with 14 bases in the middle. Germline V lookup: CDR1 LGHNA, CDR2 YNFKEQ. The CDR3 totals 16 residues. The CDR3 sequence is CASSQDLAGLTYEQYF. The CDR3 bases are TGTGCCAGCAGCCAAGATCTTGCAGGGTTAACCTACGAGCAGTACTTC.

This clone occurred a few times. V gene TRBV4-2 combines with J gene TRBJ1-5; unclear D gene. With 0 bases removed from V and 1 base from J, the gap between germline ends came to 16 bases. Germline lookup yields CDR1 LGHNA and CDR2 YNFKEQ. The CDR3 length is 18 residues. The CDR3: CASSQDRGGQASNQPQHF. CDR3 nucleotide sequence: TGTGCCAGCAGCCAAGATCGAGGAGGGCAGGCCAGCAATCAGCCCCAGCATTTT.